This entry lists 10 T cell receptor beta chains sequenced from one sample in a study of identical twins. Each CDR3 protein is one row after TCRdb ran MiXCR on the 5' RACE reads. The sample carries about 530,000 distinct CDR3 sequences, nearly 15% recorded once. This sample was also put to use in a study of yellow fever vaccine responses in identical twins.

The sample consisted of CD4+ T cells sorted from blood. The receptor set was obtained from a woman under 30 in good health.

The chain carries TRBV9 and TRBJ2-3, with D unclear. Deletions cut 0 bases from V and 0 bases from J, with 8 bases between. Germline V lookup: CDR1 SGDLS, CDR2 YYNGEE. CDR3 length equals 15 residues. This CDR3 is CASSVVSASTDTQYF. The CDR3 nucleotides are TGTGCCAGCAGCGTAGTTTCAGCTAGCACAGATACGCAGTATTTT.

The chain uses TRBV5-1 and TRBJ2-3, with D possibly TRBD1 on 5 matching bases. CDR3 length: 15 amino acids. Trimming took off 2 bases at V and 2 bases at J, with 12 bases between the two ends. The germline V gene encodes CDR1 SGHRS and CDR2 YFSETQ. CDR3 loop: CASSFRGPDTDTQYF. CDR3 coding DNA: TGCGCCAGCAGCTTTAGGGGCCCAGACACAGATACGCAGTATTTT.

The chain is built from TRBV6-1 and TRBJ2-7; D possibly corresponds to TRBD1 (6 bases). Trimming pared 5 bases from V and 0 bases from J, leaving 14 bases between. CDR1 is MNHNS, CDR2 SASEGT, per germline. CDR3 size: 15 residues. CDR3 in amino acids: CASSPGTTVSYEQYF. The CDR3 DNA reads TGTGCCAGCAGTCCCGGGACAACCGTCTCCTACGAGCAGTACTTC.

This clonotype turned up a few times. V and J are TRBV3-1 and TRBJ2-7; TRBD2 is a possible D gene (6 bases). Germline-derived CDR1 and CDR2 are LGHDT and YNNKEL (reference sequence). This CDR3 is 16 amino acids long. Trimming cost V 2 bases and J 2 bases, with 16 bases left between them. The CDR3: CASSQTGTYIPYEQYF. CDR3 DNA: TGTGCCAGCAGCCAAACCGGGACTTACATTCCCTACGAGCAGTACTTC.

The CDR3 DNA reads TGTGCTAGTGGTTTGGTACAGCAGGGTGGGCAGTTCTTC. It specifies CASGLVQQGGQFF. The V gene is TRBV12-5, the J gene TRBJ2-1; D might be TRBD1 (5 bases). Germline V lookup: CDR1 LGHNT, CDR2 FRNRAP. This CDR3 comprises 13 residues. Deletions cut 0 bases from V and 12 bases from J, with 12 bases between.

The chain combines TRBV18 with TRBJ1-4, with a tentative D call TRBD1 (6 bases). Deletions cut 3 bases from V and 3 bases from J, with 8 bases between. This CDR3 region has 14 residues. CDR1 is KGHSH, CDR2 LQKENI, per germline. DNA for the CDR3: TGTGCCAGCTCACCGACAGGCCCTAATGAAAAACTGTTTTTT. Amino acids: CASSPTGPNEKLFF.

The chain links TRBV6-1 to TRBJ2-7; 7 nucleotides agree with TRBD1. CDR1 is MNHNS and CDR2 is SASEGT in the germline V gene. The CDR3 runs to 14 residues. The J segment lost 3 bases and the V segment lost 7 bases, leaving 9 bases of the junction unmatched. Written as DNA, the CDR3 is TGTGCCAGCACTATTGGGACAGTCAACTACGAGCAGTACGTC. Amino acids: CASTIGTVNYEQYV.

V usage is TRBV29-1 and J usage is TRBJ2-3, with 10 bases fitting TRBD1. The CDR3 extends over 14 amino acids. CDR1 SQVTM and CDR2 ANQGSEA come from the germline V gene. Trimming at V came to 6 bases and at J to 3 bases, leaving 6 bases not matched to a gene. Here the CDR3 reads CSVYDRGRTDTQYF. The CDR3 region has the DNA TGCAGCGTCTACGACAGGGGGCGGACAGATACGCAGTATTTT.

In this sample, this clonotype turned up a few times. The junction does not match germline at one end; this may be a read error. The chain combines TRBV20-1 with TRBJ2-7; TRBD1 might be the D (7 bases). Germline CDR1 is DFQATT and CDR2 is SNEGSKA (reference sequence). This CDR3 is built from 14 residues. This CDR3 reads CSSRQGGEKNEQYF. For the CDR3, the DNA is TGCAGTTCTAGACAGGGAGGTGAAAAGAACGAGCAGTACTTC.

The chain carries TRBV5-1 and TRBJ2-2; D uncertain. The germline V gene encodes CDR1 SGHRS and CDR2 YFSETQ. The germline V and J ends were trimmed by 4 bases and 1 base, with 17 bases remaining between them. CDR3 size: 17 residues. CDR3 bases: TGCGCCAGCAGCGTGAATAGCCAAGGGCTGAACACCGGGGAGCTGTTTTTT. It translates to CASSVNSQGLNTGELFF.